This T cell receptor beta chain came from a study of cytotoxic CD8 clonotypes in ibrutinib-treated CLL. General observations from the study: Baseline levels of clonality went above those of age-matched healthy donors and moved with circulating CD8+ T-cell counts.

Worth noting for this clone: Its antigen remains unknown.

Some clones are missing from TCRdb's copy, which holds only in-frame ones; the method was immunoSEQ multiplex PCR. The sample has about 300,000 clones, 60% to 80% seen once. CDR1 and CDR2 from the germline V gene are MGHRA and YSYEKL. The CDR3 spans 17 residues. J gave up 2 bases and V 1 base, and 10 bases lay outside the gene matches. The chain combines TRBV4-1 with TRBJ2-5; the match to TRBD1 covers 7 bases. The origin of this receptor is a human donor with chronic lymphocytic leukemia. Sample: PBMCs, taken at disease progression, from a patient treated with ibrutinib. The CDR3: CASSQVGRTGPQETQYF. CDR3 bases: TGCGCCAGCAGCCAAGTAGGGCGGACAGGCCCACAAGAGACCCAGTACTTC.